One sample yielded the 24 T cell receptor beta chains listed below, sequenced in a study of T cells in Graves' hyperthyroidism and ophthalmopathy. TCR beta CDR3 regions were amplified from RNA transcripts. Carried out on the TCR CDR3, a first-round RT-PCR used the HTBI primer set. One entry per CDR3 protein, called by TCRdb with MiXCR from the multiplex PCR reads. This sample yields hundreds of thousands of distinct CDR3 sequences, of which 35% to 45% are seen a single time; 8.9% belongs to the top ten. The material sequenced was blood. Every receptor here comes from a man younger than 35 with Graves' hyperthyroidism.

The CDR3 reads CSASRVQGNEKLFF. The DNA for the CDR3 is TGCAGTGCTAGCAGGGTACAGGGGAATGAAAAACTGTTTTTT. This chain joins TRBV20-1 and TRBJ1-4, with 7 bases that match TRBD1. J lost 5 bases, V lost 3 bases, and 6 bases had no gene match. The germline V gene has CDR1 DFQATT and CDR2 SNEGSKA (reference sequence). This CDR3 has 14 amino acids.

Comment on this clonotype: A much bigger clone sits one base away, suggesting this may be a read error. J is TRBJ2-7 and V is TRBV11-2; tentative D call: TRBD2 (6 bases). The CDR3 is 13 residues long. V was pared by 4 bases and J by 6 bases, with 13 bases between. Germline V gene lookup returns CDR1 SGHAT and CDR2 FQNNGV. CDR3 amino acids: CASSWDGSGEQYF. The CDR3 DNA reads TGTGCCAGCAGCTGGGACGGGAGCGGCGAGCAGTACTTC.

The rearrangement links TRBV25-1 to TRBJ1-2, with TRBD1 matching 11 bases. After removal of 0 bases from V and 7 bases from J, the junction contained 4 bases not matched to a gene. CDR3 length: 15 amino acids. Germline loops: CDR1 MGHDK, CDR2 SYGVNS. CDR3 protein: CASSEYGQGARGYTF. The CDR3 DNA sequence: TGTGCCAGCAGTGAATATGGACAGGGGGCGCGTGGCTACACCTTC.

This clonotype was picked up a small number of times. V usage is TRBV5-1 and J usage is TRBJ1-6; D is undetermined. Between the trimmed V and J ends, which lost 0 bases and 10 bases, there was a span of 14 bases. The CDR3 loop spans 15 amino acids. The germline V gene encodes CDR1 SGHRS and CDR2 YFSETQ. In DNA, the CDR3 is TGCGCCAGCAGCTTGGCCGGGCAGAATCGCTCACCCCTCCACTTT. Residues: CASSLAGQNRSPLHF.

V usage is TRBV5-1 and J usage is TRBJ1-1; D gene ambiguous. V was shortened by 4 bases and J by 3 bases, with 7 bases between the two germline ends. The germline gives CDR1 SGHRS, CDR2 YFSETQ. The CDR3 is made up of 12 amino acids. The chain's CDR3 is CASSPPDTEAFF. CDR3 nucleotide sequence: TGCGCCAGCAGCCCGCCGGACACTGAAGCTTTCTTT. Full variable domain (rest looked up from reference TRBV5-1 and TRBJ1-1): KAGVTQTPRYLIKTRGQQVTLSCSPISGHRSVSWYQQTPGQGLQFLFEYFSETQRNKGNFPGRFSGRQFSNSRSEMNVSTLELGDSALYLCASSPPDTEAFFGQGTRLTVV.

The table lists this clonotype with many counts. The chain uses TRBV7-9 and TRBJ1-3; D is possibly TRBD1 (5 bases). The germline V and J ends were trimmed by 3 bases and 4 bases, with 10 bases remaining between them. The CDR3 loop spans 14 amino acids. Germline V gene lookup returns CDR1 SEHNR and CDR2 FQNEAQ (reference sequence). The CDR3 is CASSFVGTGNTIYF. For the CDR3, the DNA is TGTGCCAGCAGCTTCGTAGGGACGGGAAACACCATATATTTT.

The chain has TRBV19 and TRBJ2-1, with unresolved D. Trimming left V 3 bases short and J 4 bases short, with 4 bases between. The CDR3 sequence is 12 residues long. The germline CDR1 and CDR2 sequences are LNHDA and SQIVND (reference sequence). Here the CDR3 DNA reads TGTGCCAGTAGTATCGGATACAATGAGCAGTTCTTC. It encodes CASSIGYNEQFF.

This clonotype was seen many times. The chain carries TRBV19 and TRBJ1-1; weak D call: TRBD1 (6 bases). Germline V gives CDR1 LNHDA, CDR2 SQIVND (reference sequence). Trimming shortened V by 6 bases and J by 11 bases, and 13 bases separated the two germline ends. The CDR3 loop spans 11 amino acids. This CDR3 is CASSQQGSAFF. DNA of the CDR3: TGTGCCAGTAGCCAACAGGGTAGCGCTTTCTTT.

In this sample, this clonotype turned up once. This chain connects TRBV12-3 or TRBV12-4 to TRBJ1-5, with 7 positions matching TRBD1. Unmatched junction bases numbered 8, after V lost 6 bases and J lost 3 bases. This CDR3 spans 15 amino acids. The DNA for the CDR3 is TGTGCCAGCAGCGAACAGGGGCATTACAATCAGCCCCAGCATTTT. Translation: CASSEQGHYNQPQHF.

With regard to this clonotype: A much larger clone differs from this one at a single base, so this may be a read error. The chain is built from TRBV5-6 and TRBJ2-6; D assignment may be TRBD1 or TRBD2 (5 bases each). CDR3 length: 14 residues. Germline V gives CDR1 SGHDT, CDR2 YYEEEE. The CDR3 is CASMRGAGANVMTF. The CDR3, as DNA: TGTGCCAGCATGAGGGGCGCTGGGGCCAACGTCATGACTTTC.

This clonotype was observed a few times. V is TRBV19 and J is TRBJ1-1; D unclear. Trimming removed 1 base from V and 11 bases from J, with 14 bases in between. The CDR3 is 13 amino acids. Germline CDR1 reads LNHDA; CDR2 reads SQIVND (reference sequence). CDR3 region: CASSIGPSGRAFF. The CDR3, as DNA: TGTGCCAGTAGTATAGGTCCGTCCGGACGGGCTTTCTTT.

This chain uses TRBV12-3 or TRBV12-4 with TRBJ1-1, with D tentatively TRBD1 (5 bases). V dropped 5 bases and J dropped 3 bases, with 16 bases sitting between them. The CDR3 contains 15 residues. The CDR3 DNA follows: TGTGCCAGCAGTGGGACGCCTCCCGGGGACACTGAAGCTTTCTTT. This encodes CASSGTPPGDTEAFF.

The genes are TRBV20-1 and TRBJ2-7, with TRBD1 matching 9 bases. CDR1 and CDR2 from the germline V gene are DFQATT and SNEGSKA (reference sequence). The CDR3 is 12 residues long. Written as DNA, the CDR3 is TGCAGCGCGGGACAGGGACGAAACGAGCAGTACTTC. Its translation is CSAGQGRNEQYF.

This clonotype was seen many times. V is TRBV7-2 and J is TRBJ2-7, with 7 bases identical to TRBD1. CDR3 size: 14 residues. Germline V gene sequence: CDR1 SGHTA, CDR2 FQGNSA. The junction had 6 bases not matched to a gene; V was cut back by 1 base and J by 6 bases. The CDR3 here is CASSLGTGRREQYF. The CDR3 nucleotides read TGTGCCAGCAGCTTAGGGACAGGCCGGCGCGAGCAGTACTTC.

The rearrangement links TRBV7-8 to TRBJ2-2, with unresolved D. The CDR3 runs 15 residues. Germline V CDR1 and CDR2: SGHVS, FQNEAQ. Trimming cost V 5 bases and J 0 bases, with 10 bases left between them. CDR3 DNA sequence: TGTGCCAGCAGCCTCGCGTGGGCGAACACCGGGGAGCTGTTTTTT. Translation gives CASSLAWANTGELFF. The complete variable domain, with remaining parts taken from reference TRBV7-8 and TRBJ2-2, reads GAGVSQSPRYKVAKRGQDVALRCDPISGHVSLFWYQQALGQGPEFLTYFQNEAQLDKSGLPSDRFFAERPEGSVSTLKIQRTQQEDSAVYLCASSLAWANTGELFFGEGSRLTVL.

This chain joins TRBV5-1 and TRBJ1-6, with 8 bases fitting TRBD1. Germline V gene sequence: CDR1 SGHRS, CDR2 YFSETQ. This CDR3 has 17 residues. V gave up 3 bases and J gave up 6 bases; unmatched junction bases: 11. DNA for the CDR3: TGCGCCAGCAGCTACCGGATTAGACAGGGGATTAATTCACCCCTCCACTTT. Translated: CASSYRIRQGINSPLHF.

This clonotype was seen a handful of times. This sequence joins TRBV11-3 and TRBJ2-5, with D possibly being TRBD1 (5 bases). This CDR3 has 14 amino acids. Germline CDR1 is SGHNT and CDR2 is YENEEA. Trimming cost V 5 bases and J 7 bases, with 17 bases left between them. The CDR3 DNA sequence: TGTGCCAGCAGCAATAGGGGTAGCTCCGGGACCCAGTACTTC. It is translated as CASSNRGSSGTQYF.

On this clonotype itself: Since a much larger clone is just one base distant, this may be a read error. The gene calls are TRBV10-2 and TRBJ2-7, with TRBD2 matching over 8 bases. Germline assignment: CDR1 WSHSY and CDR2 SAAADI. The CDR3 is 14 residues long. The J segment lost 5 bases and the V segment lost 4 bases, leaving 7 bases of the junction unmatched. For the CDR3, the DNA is TGCGCCAGCAGTGTTCGGGAGGGCCTGGACGAGCAGTACTTC. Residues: CASSVREGLDEQYF.

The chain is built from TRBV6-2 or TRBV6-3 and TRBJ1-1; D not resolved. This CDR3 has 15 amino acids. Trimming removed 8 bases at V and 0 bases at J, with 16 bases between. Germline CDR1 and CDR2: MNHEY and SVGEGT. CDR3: CASGEEVELNTEAFF. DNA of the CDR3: TGTGCCAGCGGTGAAGAGGTGGAATTGAACACTGAAGCTTTCTTT.

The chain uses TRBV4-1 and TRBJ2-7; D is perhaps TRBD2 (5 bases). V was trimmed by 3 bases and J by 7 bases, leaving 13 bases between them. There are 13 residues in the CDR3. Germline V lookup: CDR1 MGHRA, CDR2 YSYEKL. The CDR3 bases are TGCGCCAGCAGCCAGGTCGGACCGGGAGAGCAGTACTTC. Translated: CASSQVGPGEQYF.

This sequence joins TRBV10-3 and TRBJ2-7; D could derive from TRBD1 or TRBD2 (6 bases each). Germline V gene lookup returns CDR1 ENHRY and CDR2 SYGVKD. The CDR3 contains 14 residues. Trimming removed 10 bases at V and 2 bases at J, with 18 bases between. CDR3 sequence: CASNEGGITYEQYF. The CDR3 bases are TGTGCCAGCAACGAGGGGGGTATAACCTACGAGCAGTACTTC.

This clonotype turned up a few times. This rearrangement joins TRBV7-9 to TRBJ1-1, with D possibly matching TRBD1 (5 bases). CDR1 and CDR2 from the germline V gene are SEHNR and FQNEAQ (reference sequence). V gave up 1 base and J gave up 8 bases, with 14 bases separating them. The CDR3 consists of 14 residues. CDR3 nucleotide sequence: TGTGCCAGCAGCTTAGTCCGTTCCACAGGCGAAGCTTTCTTT. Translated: CASSLVRSTGEAFF.

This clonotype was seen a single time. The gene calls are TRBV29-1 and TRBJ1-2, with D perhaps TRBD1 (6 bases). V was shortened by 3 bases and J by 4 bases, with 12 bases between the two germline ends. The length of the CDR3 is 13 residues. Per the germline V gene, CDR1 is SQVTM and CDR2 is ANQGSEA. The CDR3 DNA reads TGCAGCGTTGACACGGGGGCCGGCTATGGCTACACCTTC. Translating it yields CSVDTGAGYGYTF.

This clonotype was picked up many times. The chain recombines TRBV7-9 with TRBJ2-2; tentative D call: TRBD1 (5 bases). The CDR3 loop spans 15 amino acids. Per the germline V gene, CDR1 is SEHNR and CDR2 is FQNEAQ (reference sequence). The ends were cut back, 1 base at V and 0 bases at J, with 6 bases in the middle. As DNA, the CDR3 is TGTGCCAGCAGCTTAGGACAGTCGAACACCGGGGAGCTGTTTTTT. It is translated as CASSLGQSNTGELFF.